These T cell receptor beta chains were read from a single sample in a study of cytomegalovirus exposure and HLA in healthy donors. TCRdb's table, derived via immunoSEQ multiplex PCR, lists solely in-frame clones and lacks some. Altogether about 170,000 clones are present, 85% being singletons, with the ten largest covering 1%. Sequenced material: PBMCs. The source is a boy aged 2 to 10 in good health and CMV-seronegative. Both conserved end residues are part of each CDR3. D genes are given only for firm matches. Clone size is stated in some rows and not others, as once, few, many or a class when expanded.

J: TRBJ2-1
size: -
V: TRBV27
D: -
DNA: TGTGCCAGCAGTCCTCGGACGGGGGTCCGTCATGAGCAGTTCTTC
CDR3: CASSPRTGVRHEQFF

J: TRBJ1-5
size: -
V: TRBV5-1
D: TRBD1
DNA: TGCGCCAGCAGGGGTACAGGGGGAGGGGATCAGCCCCAGCATTTT
CDR3: CASRGTGGGDQPQHF

J: TRBJ1-4
size: -
V: TRBV5-6
D: -
DNA: TGTGCCAGCAGCCCCCAGGGGTTTGGCGAAAAACTGTTTTTT
CDR3: CASSPQGFGEKLFF

J: TRBJ2-7
size: once
V: TRBV18
D: TRBD2
DNA: TGTGCCAGCTCACGCGGGACTAGCGGGGGAAGCTCCTACGAGCAGTACTTC
CDR3: CASSRGTSGGSSYEQYF

J: TRBJ1-1
size: -
V: TRBV19
D: -
DNA: TGTGCCAGTAGTACTCAGGGGACGAGTCCACTGTACACTGAAGCTTTCTTT
CDR3: CASSTQGTSPLYTEAFF

J: TRBJ2-7
size: -
V: TRBV28
D: -
DNA: TGTGCCAGCAGCCCGCCCGGGGTGTTCCACGAGCAGTACTTC
CDR3: CASSPPGVFHEQYF

J: TRBJ1-2
size: -
V: TRBV11-2
D: TRBD1
DNA: TGTGCCAGCAGCTTATGGGACAGCGCCCTAGGCTACACCTTC
CDR3: CASSLWDSALGYTF

J: TRBJ2-5
size: few
V: TRBV2
D: -
DNA: TGTGCCAGCACCAGGGGGGTCGAAGAGACCCAGTACTTC
CDR3: CASTRGVEETQYF

J: TRBJ1-2
size: -
V: TRBV2
D: -
DNA: TGTGCCAGCACCTTGGGCGCCCGGGACTACACCTTC
CDR3: CASTLGARDYTF

J: TRBJ2-7
size: -
V: TRBV5-6
D: TRBD2
DNA: TGTGCCAGCAGCTTCGGTAGCGGGGCCTCCTACGAGCAGTACTTC
CDR3: CASSFGSGASYEQYF

J: TRBJ2-3
size: -
V: TRBV4-1
D: TRBD2
DNA: TGCGCCAGCAGCCAAGGGCCAGCGGGGGGAACAGATACGCAGTATTTT
CDR3: CASSQGPAGGTDTQYF

J: TRBJ2-4
size: -
V: TRBV11-2
D: -
DNA: TGTGCCAGCAGTTCTTTGGCAGGGATGGTAGCCAAAAACATTCAGTACTTC
CDR3: CASSSLAGMVAKNIQYF

J: TRBJ2-1
size: -
V: TRBV19
D: -
DNA: TGTGCCAGTAGTATATCTAGCCTAAATGAGCAGTTCTTC
CDR3: CASSISSLNEQFF

J: TRBJ2-5
size: -
V: TRBV6-5
D: TRBD1
DNA: TGTGCCAGCAGTCACAGGGGCCTTCGGGAGACCCAGTACTTC
CDR3: CASSHRGLRETQYF

J: TRBJ2-1
size: -
V: TRBV7-8
D: TRBD2
DNA: TGTGCCAGCAGCCCACAAGCGGGACGGAATGAGCAGTTCTTC
CDR3: CASSPQAGRNEQFF

J: TRBJ2-7
size: few
V: TRBV5-1
D: TRBD1
DNA: TGCGCCAGCAGCTTGGGTCCTAGACGTACTATCCGGGACAGGGTACAATCGGGAGAGCAGTACTTC
CDR3: CASSLGPRRTIRDRVQSGEQYF

J: TRBJ2-7
size: -
V: TRBV9
D: TRBD2
DNA: TGTGCCAGCAGCGTCGGACTAGCGGGAGGGCCCCACGAGCAGTACTTC
CDR3: CASSVGLAGGPHEQYF

J: TRBJ1-6
size: -
V: TRBV15
D: -
DNA: TGTGCCACCAGCATTCTACAGGGCAGGAGCTCCTATAATTCACCCCTCCACTTT
CDR3: CATSILQGRSSYNSPLHF

J: TRBJ2-5
size: -
V: TRBV7-9
D: -
DNA: TGTGCCAGCAGCTTAGGCGTCTTATCGCCCCTTCAAGAGACCCAGTACTTC
CDR3: CASSLGVLSPLQETQYF

J: TRBJ2-7
size: -
V: TRBV18
D: TRBD1
DNA: TGTGCCAGCTCACAGGACAGGGGGCCTTACGAGCAGTACTTC
CDR3: CASSQDRGPYEQYF

J: TRBJ2-1
size: -
V: TRBV7-3
D: -
DNA: TGTGCCAGCACTCCAGGGGCCTACAATGAGCAGTTCTTC
CDR3: CASTPGAYNEQFF

J: TRBJ2-1
size: few
V: TRBV29-1
D: TRBD1
DNA: TGCAGCGTTGTAGTTAGTGGGACAGGGGACCACAATGAGCAGTTCTTC
CDR3: CSVVVSGTGDHNEQFF

J: TRBJ2-1
size: -
V: TRBV5-1
D: TRBD2
DNA: TGCGCCAGCAGCCCGGGGACTAGCGGCTACAATGAGCAGTTCTTC
CDR3: CASSPGTSGYNEQFF

J: TRBJ2-7
size: -
V: TRBV28
D: TRBD2
DNA: TGTGCCGTCGCCTACGGGAGGTACGACGAGCAGTACTTC
CDR3: CAVAYGRYDEQYF

J: TRBJ2-1
size: -
V: TRBV10-3
D: -
DNA: TGTGCCATCAACCGTATCCTTAGCGGTTCCTACAATGAGCAGTTCTTC
CDR3: CAINRILSGSYNEQFF

J: TRBJ2-7
size: -
V: TRBV7-6
D: TRBD1
DNA: TGTGCCAGCAGCTTAGCGGACAGGGGCGAGCAGTACTTC
CDR3: CASSLADRGEQYF

J: TRBJ2-1
size: -
V: TRBV10-1
D: TRBD2
DNA: TGCGCCAGCAACATAGCGGGGAGCTCCTACAATGAGCAGTTCTTC
CDR3: CASNIAGSSYNEQFF

J: TRBJ1-2
size: -
V: TRBV4-1
D: -
DNA: TGCGCCAGCAGCCAAGATCGAACAGGCTATGGCTACACCTTC
CDR3: CASSQDRTGYGYTF

J: TRBJ2-1
size: -
V: TRBV6-1
D: TRBD2
DNA: TGTGCCAGCCGGTGGGAGGGGCGCGACCGCCAGTTCTTC
CDR3: CASRWEGRDRQFF

J: TRBJ2-3
size: -
V: TRBV6-1
D: TRBD2
DNA: TGTGCCAGCGGGGGGGTCACAGATACGCAGTATTTT
CDR3: CASGGVTDTQYF

J: TRBJ2-7
size: -
V: TRBV2
D: -
DNA: TGTGCCAGCAATGGCAGGTACGAGCAGTACTTC
CDR3: CASNGRYEQYF

J: TRBJ2-7
size: -
V: TRBV11-1
D: TRBD2
DNA: TGTGCCAGCAGTTTACTAGCGGACTACTACGAGCAGTACTTC
CDR3: CASSLLADYYEQYF

J: TRBJ1-4
size: -
V: TRBV6-4
D: -
DNA: TGTGCCAGCGACGTACGGGGGGGCGGTAGGGAAAAACTGTTTTTT
CDR3: CASDVRGGGREKLFF

J: TRBJ1-4
size: -
V: TRBV10-3
D: -
DNA: TGTGCCATCAGTAAGAGCCGTAATGAAAAACTGTTTTTT
CDR3: CAISKSRNEKLFF

J: TRBJ2-2
size: -
V: TRBV19
D: -
DNA: TGTGCCAGTTGGGGGCAGGGCAGGGCCGGGGAGCTGTTTTTT
CDR3: CASWGQGRAGELFF

J: TRBJ1-2
size: -
V: TRBV5-6
D: -
DNA: TGTGCCAGCAGCCGCGGGAGAAACTATGGCTACACCTTC
CDR3: CASSRGRNYGYTF

J: TRBJ1-2
size: once
V: TRBV29-1
D: TRBD1
DNA: TGCAGCGTACAGGGGGAAACGGGCGGCTACACCTTC
CDR3: CSVQGETGGYTF

J: TRBJ1-2
size: -
V: TRBV19
D: TRBD1
DNA: TGTGCCAGTAGTATACGGACAGGGGATAACTATGGCTACACCTTC
CDR3: CASSIRTGDNYGYTF

J: TRBJ2-3
size: few
V: TRBV29-1
D: -
DNA: TGCAGCGTTGATCGCCGACTGACCACTAGCACAGATACGCAGTATTTT
CDR3: CSVDRRLTTSTDTQYF

J: TRBJ2-5
size: -
V: TRBV5-4
D: TRBD2
DNA: TGTGCCAGCAGCCCCAGGACTAGCGGCCAAGAGACCCAGTACTTC
CDR3: CASSPRTSGQETQYF

J: TRBJ2-7
size: once
V: TRBV29-1
D: -
DNA: TGCAGCGCCCTGATAGCCTACGAGCAGTACTTC
CDR3: CSALIAYEQYF

J: TRBJ1-5
size: -
V: TRBV7-2
D: TRBD1
DNA: TGTGCCAGCAGCGCCCGACAGGGCCTCTACCAGCCCCAGCATTTT
CDR3: CASSARQGLYQPQHF

J: TRBJ2-2
size: once
V: TRBV2
D: TRBD2
DNA: TGTGCCAGCCAGTATTCGGGGGGTACCGGGGAGCTGTTTTTT
CDR3: CASQYSGGTGELFF

J: TRBJ1-5
size: once
V: TRBV28
D: TRBD1
DNA: TGTGCCAGCAGTTTGTTGACAGGGGGCGCCGGGTCCCAGCCCCAGCATTTT
CDR3: CASSLLTGGAGSQPQHF

J: TRBJ1-1
size: -
V: TRBV28
D: -
DNA: TGTGCCAGCAGTCTCATGGCCGCAGAAGCTTTCTTT
CDR3: CASSLMAAEAFF

J: TRBJ2-1
size: -
V: TRBV7-9
D: TRBD1
DNA: TGTGCCAGCAGCCTCCGGGACAGGGCTTTCAATGAGCAGTTCTTC
CDR3: CASSLRDRAFNEQFF

J: TRBJ1-2
size: -
V: TRBV2
D: -
DNA: TGTGCCAGCAGCCTCAGTATTAACTATGGCTACACCTTC
CDR3: CASSLSINYGYTF

J: TRBJ2-2
size: -
V: TRBV5-1
D: TRBD2
DNA: TGCGCCAGCAGTACCCTAGCGGGAGAGAGCACCGGGGAGCTGTTTTTT
CDR3: CASSTLAGESTGELFF

J: TRBJ1-1
size: -
V: TRBV5-5
D: TRBD1
DNA: TGTGCCAGCAGCTTGGAACCAGGGGGCCCATTTGCTGAAGCTTTCTTT
CDR3: CASSLEPGGPFAEAFF

J: TRBJ2-3
size: -
V: TRBV6-1
D: -
DNA: TGTGCCAGCAGTGAACGCACAGGGATAACAGATACGCAGTATTTT
CDR3: CASSERTGITDTQYF

J: TRBJ1-2
size: -
V: TRBV2
D: -
DNA: TGTGCCAGCAGCGTAGGGGTTTCCTATGGCTACACCTTC
CDR3: CASSVGVSYGYTF

J: TRBJ2-1
size: few
V: TRBV28
D: TRBD1
DNA: TGTGCCAGCAGTTTCTCTGGACAGGCGCTGCCCTACAATGAGCAGTTCTTC
CDR3: CASSFSGQALPYNEQFF

J: TRBJ1-1
size: -
V: TRBV29-1
D: -
DNA: TGCAGCGTTGGGGACACGGGGAGGGCTGAAGCTTTCTTT
CDR3: CSVGDTGRAEAFF

J: TRBJ2-1
size: -
V: TRBV7-2
D: -
DNA: TGTGCCAGCAGCTCACCGGGACTGGGGTCGAGGAAGCAGTTCTTC
CDR3: CASSSPGLGSRKQFF